Following are 23 T cell receptor beta chains from one sample sequenced in a study of regulatory T cells in long-lasting Graves disease. Indicated time point: newly diagnosed GD, antithyroid drugs for less than 3 months. The TCR library was prepared using RNA isolated from PBMCs. Both iRepertoire HTBI primers and Arm-PCR of CDR3 regions were used to build the TCR beta libraries. MiXCR, applied by TCRdb to the multiplex PCR reads, yields one record per CDR3 protein. This table has roughly 530,000 distinct CDR3 sequences, about 16% appearing once. These records were also assigned to another study, of T cells in Graves' hyperthyroidism and ophthalmopathy.

Sequencing used peripheral blood mononuclear cells (PBMCs), obtained at new diagnosis, from a patient treated with antithyroid drugs. Receptor source: a woman aged 35-65 years with Graves disease.

This clonotype was seen more than once but under ten times. This chain links TRBV5-6 with TRBJ1-2, with D unresolved. V lost 4 bases, J lost 5 bases, and 21 bases lay in between. Germline CDR1 reads SGHDT; CDR2 reads YYEEEE. The CDR3 is 16 residues long. CDR3 bases: TGTGCCAGCAGCCCCAATTTTAGTCAGAGCAGATATGGCTACACCTTC. This gives the protein CASSPNFSQSRYGYTF.

This clonotype was seen more than once but under ten times. This CDR3 reads CASSRQGAGGEKLFF. The DNA for the CDR3 is TGTGCCAGCAGCCGGCAGGGGGCTGGGGGTGAAAAACTGTTTTTT. The chain couples TRBV7-9 to TRBJ1-4, with 8 bases matching TRBD1. With V trimmed by 5 bases and J by 7 bases, 9 bases remained unmatched. Germline V gene lookup returns CDR1 SEHNR and CDR2 FQNEAQ (reference sequence). The CDR3 has 15 residues.

This clonotype was recorded at least ten times. V usage is TRBV7-2 and J usage is TRBJ2-1; 14 bases map to TRBD2. The CDR3 runs 20 residues. Trimming took 4 bases from V and 4 from J; bases not matched to a gene: 15. CDR1 is SGHTA and CDR2 is FQGNSA in the germline V gene. The CDR3 DNA reads TGTGCCAGCAGCTCTGAATCCCGACTAGCGGGGGGGGTATTTTACAATGAGCAGTTCTTC. Translation: CASSSESRLAGGVFYNEQFF.

Ten or more counts support this clonotype. Germline and junction disagree at one end, which may indicate a read error. The gene calls are TRBV6-5 and TRBJ2-5; the match to TRBD1 covers 10 bases. The CDR3 has 15 residues. Germline-derived CDR1 and CDR2 are MNHEY and SVGAGI. CDR3: CASSSGTGVGETQYF. In nucleotides, the CDR3 is TGTGCCAGTAGTTCCGGGACAGGGGTAGGAGAGACCCAGTACTTC.

The sample holds a few counts of this clonotype. The chain joins TRBV7-8 to TRBJ2-1; possibly TRBD2 for D (7 bases). CDR1 and CDR2 (germline): SGHVS, FQNEAQ. V dropped 2 bases and J dropped 9 bases, with 14 bases sitting between them. CDR3 length: 14 amino acids. The CDR3, as DNA: TGTGCCAGCAGCTTAATAGGGGGGAGGGGTGAGCAGTTCTTC. Translated, it gives CASSLIGGRGEQFF. Looking up the rest from reference TRBV7-8 and TRBJ2-1 gives the full variable domain: GAGVSQSPRYKVAKRGQDVALRCDPISGHVSLFWYQQALGQGPEFLTYFQNEAQLDKSGLPSDRFFAERPEGSVSTLKIQRTQQEDSAVYLCASSLIGGRGEQFFGPGTRLTVL.

There are many counts of this clonotype. The CDR3 nucleotides are TGTGCCAGCAGCTTCGAATCAATGACAGGGCGGTCAGGACGGACAGATACGCAGTATTTT. Translated, it gives CASSFESMTGRSGRTDTQYF. V gene TRBV11-3 combines with J gene TRBJ2-3; 7 bases map to TRBD1. V lost 3 bases to trimming and J lost 3 bases; unmatched junction nucleotides: 21. CDR1 and CDR2 (germline): SGHNT, YENEEA. There are 20 residues in the CDR3.

This clonotype was detected many times. This rearrangement joins TRBV27 to TRBJ2-7; TRBD1 matches at 8 bases. The CDR3 loop spans 15 amino acids. Germline V lookup: CDR1 MNHEY, CDR2 SMNVEV (reference sequence). The junction had 6 bases not matched to a gene; V was cut back by 5 bases and J by 0 bases. The CDR3 DNA reads as TGTGCCAGCAGTCGGACAGGGACTGCCTCCTACGAGCAGTACTTC. It specifies CASSRTGTASYEQYF.

Ten or more counts support this clonotype. The rearrangement uses TRBV11-2 and TRBJ1-1; D unclear. Trimming cost V 5 bases and J 7 bases, with 11 bases left between them. The germline V gene encodes CDR1 SGHAT and CDR2 FQNNGV. There are 12 residues in the CDR3. The CDR3 loop is CASSVPVIEAFF. The CDR3 coding sequence is TGTGCCAGCAGCGTCCCCGTTATTGAAGCTTTCTTT.

V gene TRBV4-1 combines with J gene TRBJ1-6; D gene ambiguous. Germline CDR1 MGHRA, CDR2 YSYEKL. The CDR3 is 16 amino acids. With 5 bases removed from V and 2 bases from J, the gap between germline ends came to 13 bases. CDR3 sequence (DNA): TGCGCCAGCAGCGCGAGCGGGGTCACCTATAATTCACCCCTCCACTTT. Protein sequence: CASSASGVTYNSPLHF.

V gene TRBV29-1 combines with J gene TRBJ1-6; 7 nucleotides match TRBD1. CDR1 is SQVTM and CDR2 is ANQGSEA in the germline V gene. This CDR3 has 14 amino acids. Losses at the gene ends were 5 bases for V and 4 bases for J; bases not matched to a gene: 5. CDR3 residues: CSVSDRTYNSPLHF. In nucleotides, the CDR3 is TGCAGCGTTTCGGACAGGACATATAATTCACCCCTCCACTTT.

This clonotype came up a few times. V gene TRBV7-3 combines with J gene TRBJ1-1, with D possibly matching TRBD1 (5 bases). Between the trimmed V and J ends, which lost 4 bases and 4 bases, there was a span of 10 bases. The CDR3 loop spans 13 amino acids. Germline lookup yields CDR1 SGHTA and CDR2 FQGTGA. The DNA of the CDR3 is TGTGCCAGCAGCTCCGGGACTTCCACTGAAGCTTTCTTT. Translating it yields CASSSGTSTEAFF.

V is TRBV4-1 and J is TRBJ1-5; D possibly corresponds to TRBD1 (6 bases). The V end lost 4 bases, the J end lost 7 bases, and 17 bases lay between the germline ends. The CDR3 runs 15 residues. Per the germline V gene, CDR1 is MGHRA and CDR2 is YSYEKL. This CDR3 reads CASSPGGGAGQPQHF. The CDR3 DNA is TGCGCCAGCAGCCCCGGAGGGGGGGCAGGGCAGCCCCAGCATTTT.

The chain carries TRBV19 and TRBJ2-7; D is ambiguous. The germline V and J ends were trimmed by 4 bases and 3 bases, with 7 bases remaining between them. Germline CDR1 is LNHDA and CDR2 is SQIVND (reference sequence). This CDR3 has 12 amino acids. The CDR3 sequence is CASSNSGYEQYF. For the CDR3, the DNA is TGTGCCAGTAGTAACTCAGGCTACGAGCAGTACTTC.

This clonotype was counted many times. The V call is TRBV2, the J call TRBJ2-7; no clear D. This CDR3 has 12 amino acids. V was trimmed by 8 bases and J by 2 bases, leaving 10 bases between them. Germline V gene sequence: CDR1 SNHLY, CDR2 FYNNEI. The CDR3, as DNA: TGTGCCAGCGCCGACTGGACCTACGAGCAGTACTTC. Amino acid sequence: CASADWTYEQYF. Full variable domain (rest looked up from reference TRBV2 and TRBJ2-7): EPEVTQTPSHQVTQMGQEVILRCVPISNHLYFYWYRQILGQKVEFLVSFYNNEISEKSEIFDDQFSVERPDGSNFTLKIRSTKLEDSAMYFCASADWTYEQYFGPGTRLTVT.

This clonotype was counted only a few times. V gene TRBV11-1 combines with J gene TRBJ1-6; 10 nucleotides match TRBD1. This CDR3 contains 16 residues. V lost 4 bases to trimming and J lost 10 bases; unmatched junction nucleotides: 10. Germline CDR1 SGHAT, CDR2 FQDESV (reference sequence). The CDR3 loop reads CASSSPGTGAYSPLHF. As DNA, the CDR3 is TGTGCCAGCAGCTCGCCCGGGACAGGGGCGTACTCACCCCTCCACTTT.

This clonotype appeared a few times. J is TRBJ1-1 and V is TRBV3-1; no reliable D call. Germline loops: CDR1 LGHDT, CDR2 YNNKEL (reference sequence). The CDR3 extends over 16 amino acids. Trimming cost V 1 base and J 0 bases, with 12 bases left between them. CDR3 sequence: CASSQGPQNMNTEAFF. CDR3 DNA sequence: TGTGCCAGCAGCCAAGGACCCCAAAATATGAACACTGAAGCTTTCTTT.

This clonotype occurred many times. This rearrangement joins TRBV5-6 to TRBJ2-7, with TRBD1 matching over 7 bases. This CDR3 has 16 amino acids. The germline gives CDR1 SGHDT, CDR2 YYEEEE. V lost 5 bases and J lost 6; bases outside the gene matches: 17. The CDR3 bases are TGTGCCAGCAGTCTACAGGGGCCCACACTTTTTTTCGAGCAGTACTTC. Translation gives CASSLQGPTLFFEQYF.

Only a few counts were recorded for this clonotype. This sequence joins TRBV6-1 and TRBJ2-1, with TRBD2 matching over 8 bases. Germline CDR1 reads MNHNS; CDR2 reads SASEGT. The CDR3 has 15 amino acids. V shed 3 bases, J shed 2 bases, and the junction held 3 bases outside the gene matches. CDR3: CASSDGGAPYNEQFF. CDR3 DNA sequence: TGTGCCAGCAGTGACGGGGGGGCGCCCTACAATGAGCAGTTCTTC.

The chain is built from TRBV15 and TRBJ1-1, with TRBD1 identical over 7 bases. Germline loops: CDR1 LNHNV, CDR2 YYDKDF (reference sequence). V shed 3 bases, J shed 11 bases, and the junction held 6 bases outside the gene matches. This CDR3 spans 12 amino acids. CDR3 protein: CATSSLGGSAFF. In nucleotides, the CDR3 is TGTGCCACCAGCAGCTTAGGGGGCAGTGCTTTCTTT.

In this sample, this clonotype turned up many times. The chain combines TRBV6-5 with TRBJ1-5; TRBD1 matches 9 bases. Losses at the gene ends were 2 bases for V and 4 bases for J; bases not matched to a gene: 3. This CDR3 comprises 15 residues. The germline gives CDR1 MNHEY, CDR2 SVGAGI. CDR3 nucleotides: TGTGCCAGCAGTTACACCGGACAGGGGAATCAGCCCCAGCATTTT. It yields the protein CASSYTGQGNQPQHF.

In its sample, this clonotype was seen a few times. The chain has TRBV20-1 and TRBJ2-1, with a tentative D call TRBD1 (6 bases). CDR3 length: 17 residues. Between the trimmed V and J ends, which lost 0 bases and 0 bases, there was a span of 15 bases. In germline, CDR1 is DFQATT, CDR2 SNEGSKA (reference sequence). The CDR3 coding sequence is TGCAGTGCTAGAGACCTCCAACAGGGAAACTCCTACAATGAGCAGTTCTTC. Protein product: CSARDLQQGNSYNEQFF.

This clonotype appeared many times. The rearrangement links TRBV12-3 or TRBV12-4 to TRBJ1-5; 8 nucleotides line up with TRBD1. The CDR3 is 16 residues long. V shed 0 bases, J shed 5 bases, and the junction held 6 bases outside the gene matches. In DNA, the CDR3 is TGTGCCAGCAGTTTAGCGCCTGGACAGGGCCATCAGCCCCAGCATTTT. This sequence encodes CASSLAPGQGHQPQHF.

This clonotype showed up many times. The rearrangement joins TRBV3-1 to TRBJ2-1; D unresolved. V lost 0 bases and J lost 6, with 21 bases in between. Germline CDR1 LGHDT, CDR2 YNNKEL (reference sequence). This CDR3 has 18 amino acids. CDR3 in amino acids: CASSQDRETYLTRNEQFF. CDR3 DNA sequence: TGTGCCAGCAGCCAAGATCGCGAAACTTACCTCACACGCAATGAGCAGTTCTTC.